This note documents a single T cell receptor (beta chain) sequence. Its cognate antigen is unknown. CDR3 length: 14 residues. V lost 4 bases, J lost 2 bases, and 5 bases stayed unmatched. Germline-derived CDR1 and CDR2 are SGHRS and YFSETQ. This entry is derived from a study of T cell responses to AZD1222 COVID-19 vaccine. TCRdb's table, derived via immunoSEQ multiplex PCR, lists solely in-frame clones and lacks some. The table records tens of thousands of clones, 80% to 90% of them present only once. The study, taken as a whole, reports: No day 14 peak samples; only post-peak repertoires were characterized.

This chain joins TRBV5-1 and TRBJ2-7, with 8 bases that match TRBD1. This sequence originates from an adult in good health. This material consisted of peripheral blood, taken on day 0 of AZD1222 vaccination. The CDR3 nucleotides are TGCGCCAGCAGCAAATCGACAGGGGCCTACGAGCAGTACTTC. Translation gives CASSKSTGAYEQYF.